This passage covers 29 T cell receptor beta chains from one sample sequenced in a study of cytomegalovirus exposure and HLA in healthy donors. In the PCR, 60 Vbeta and 13 Jbeta primers were used. Only in-frame clones appear in the TCRdb table, and some are missing; sequencing was by immunoSEQ multiplex PCR. This table holds 99,000 or so clones, approximately 16% found once. What was sequenced was PBMCs. These receptors originate from a female donor in good health and CMV-seronegative.

The gene calls are TRBV5-4 and TRBJ2-1, with a tentative D call TRBD2 (5 bases). The V gene's germline CDR1 is SGHNT and CDR2 YYREEE (reference sequence). The V and J ends lost 3 bases and 4 bases respectively, with 20 bases between them. The CDR3 length is 17 residues. The CDR3 DNA reads as TGTGCCAGCAGCTCCCAGCGGTTTGGGAGTGGGTACAATGAGCAGTTCTTC. Its translation is CASSSQRFGSGYNEQFF.

The chain is built from TRBV6-4 and TRBJ2-3, with 10 nucleotides matching TRBD2. Germline trimming cut 2 bases from V and 6 bases from J; bases unmatched to any gene: 5. The CDR3 has 15 residues. Germline CDR1 and CDR2: MRHNA and SNTAGT. CDR3 DNA sequence: TGTGCCAGCAGTGACAAGCGGGGGGGCCCGGATACGCAGTATTTT. This encodes CASSDKRGGPDTQYF.

The sample holds a few counts of this clone. The V and J genes are TRBV7-9 and TRBJ2-1; 7 bases match TRBD2. Germline trimming cut 6 bases from V and 7 bases from J; bases unmatched to any gene: 6. CDR3 size: 13 residues. Per the germline V gene, CDR1 is SEHNR and CDR2 is FQNEAQ (reference sequence). The CDR3 protein is CASRGGSRNEQFF. CDR3 coding DNA: TGTGCCAGCAGGGGCGGGAGTAGAAATGAGCAGTTCTTC.

This sequence joins TRBV4-3 and TRBJ1-1, with 10 bases that match TRBD1. Germline V gene lookup returns CDR1 LGHNA and CDR2 YSLEER. Trimming cost V 0 bases and J 5 bases; bases outside gene matches: 12. This CDR3 has 18 residues. CDR3 in DNA: TGCGCCAGCAGCCAAGATCTCCCTGGGACAGGGGCGACTACTGAAGCTTTCTTT. It yields the protein CASSQDLPGTGATTEAFF.

V usage is TRBV9 and J usage is TRBJ2-2, with 9 bases aligning to TRBD2. Trimming took 1 base from V and 2 from J; bases not matched to a gene: 6. The CDR3 loop spans 17 amino acids. Germline loops: CDR1 SGDLS, CDR2 YYNGEE. The CDR3 DNA reads as TGTGCCAGCAGCGTAAATCTAGCGGGGAGCAACACCGGGGAGCTGTTTTTT. It yields the protein CASSVNLAGSNTGELFF.

The table lists this clone with a few counts. Distinct nucleotide sequences in the sample also encode this CDR3. The chain uses TRBV5-6 and TRBJ2-1; D is uncertain. Germline V gives CDR1 SGHDT, CDR2 YYEEEE. The V and J ends lost 0 bases and 0 bases respectively, with 7 bases between them. This CDR3 region has 15 residues. CDR3 loop: CASSLDWSSYNEQFF. As DNA, the CDR3 is TGTGCCAGCAGCTTGGACTGGAGCTCCTACAATGAGCAGTTCTTC.

V and J are TRBV30 and TRBJ2-6; maybe TRBD1 (7 bases). The CDR3 has 15 amino acids. V was cut by 5 bases and J by 2 bases, with 13 bases left in between. Looked up from germline, CDR1 is GTSNPN and CDR2 is SVGIG (reference sequence). Written as DNA, the CDR3 is TGTGCCTGGGTACAGGGGAGGACTGGGGCCAACGTCCTGACTTTC. Translation gives CAWVQGRTGANVLTF.

For this clone: At one boundary the junction diverges from the germline segment, which might be a read error. The V and J genes are TRBV9 and TRBJ2-7; D is unresolved. This CDR3 spans 15 amino acids. Per the germline V gene, CDR1 is SGDLS and CDR2 is YYNGEE. The CDR3: CAGSADSNPSYEQYF. The CDR3, as DNA: TGTGCCGGCAGCGCTGACTCAAACCCATCCTACGAGCAGTACTTC.

This rearrangement joins TRBV13 to TRBJ2-1, with 10 bases lining up with TRBD2. This CDR3 region has 17 residues. V lost 0 bases, J lost 5 bases, and 7 bases stayed unmatched. The germline V gene encodes CDR1 PRHDT and CDR2 FYEKMQ (reference sequence). CDR3 protein: CASSLGLLAGANNEQFF. In DNA form, the CDR3 reads TGTGCCAGCAGCTTAGGCCTCCTAGCGGGAGCTAACAATGAGCAGTTCTTC.

The chain recombines TRBV4-1 with TRBJ2-7, with 7 bases identical to TRBD2. CDR1 is MGHRA, CDR2 YSYEKL, per germline. The CDR3 has 16 residues. J lost 0 bases, V lost 1 base, and 6 bases had no gene match. CDR3 DNA: TGCGCCAGCAGCCAAGCGAACCCGGGGGGCTCCTACGAGCAGTACTTC. This codes for CASSQANPGGSYEQYF.

This clone was observed a handful of times. The gene calls are TRBV6-5 and TRBJ1-1, with a possible D match to TRBD1 (5 bases). Looked up from germline, CDR1 is MNHEY and CDR2 is SVGAGI. V gave up 6 bases and J gave up 10 bases, with 18 bases separating them. The CDR3 loop spans 13 amino acids. The CDR3 nucleotides are TGTGCCAGCAGCACAGTTTCTCAGGGAGGAGCTTTCTTT. It specifies CASSTVSQGGAFF.

This clone appeared a few times. The chain uses TRBV5-1 and TRBJ2-2; 9 bases agree with TRBD1. Germline V gene data show CDR1 as SGHRS and CDR2 as YFSETQ. V shed 4 bases and J 2 bases; nucleotides not matched to a gene: 6. The CDR3 runs to 16 residues. CDR3 amino acids: CASSRTGAGNTGELFF. Written as DNA, the CDR3 is TGCGCCAGCAGCAGGACAGGGGCGGGCAACACCGGGGAGCTGTTTTTT.

CDR3 amino acids: CASSVRQGGETQYF. In DNA form, the CDR3 reads TGTGCCAGCAGTGTCAGGCAGGGGGGCGAGACCCAGTACTTC. The chain recombines TRBV2 with TRBJ2-5; maybe TRBD1 (7 bases). Looked up from germline, CDR1 is SNHLY and CDR2 is FYNNEI. The CDR3 contains 14 residues. V lost 4 bases and J lost 5, with 14 bases in between.

There are a few counts of this clone. The chain uses TRBV9 and TRBJ2-2; D is uncertain. The V and J ends lost 0 bases and 4 bases respectively, with 4 bases between them. Germline V gene data show CDR1 as SGDLS and CDR2 as YYNGEE. CDR3 size: 13 residues. CDR3 sequence: CASSVDGTGELFF. The CDR3, as DNA: TGTGCCAGCAGCGTAGACGGCACCGGGGAGCTGTTTTTT.

This clone turned up a few times. As DNA, the CDR3 is TGTGCCAGCAGCTTAATCGGGGTCTTACCGCCTTACGAGCAGTACTTC. Translated: CASSLIGVLPPYEQYF. The gene calls are TRBV11-2 and TRBJ2-7; D perhaps matches TRBD2 (5 bases). The CDR3 totals 16 residues. Trimming took 2 bases from V and 4 from J, leaving 18 bases between them. Germline-derived CDR1 and CDR2 are SGHAT and FQNNGV.

This rearrangement joins TRBV28 to TRBJ1-2; 11 bases map to TRBD1. The V and J ends lost 2 bases and 2 bases, in that order; junction bases with no gene match: 10. Germline CDR1 is MDHEN and CDR2 is SYDVKM. The length of the CDR3 is 18 residues. CDR3 in DNA: TGTGCCAGCAGTTTAATTTCGGGACAGGGGGTGATAAACTATGGCTACACCTTC. This encodes CASSLISGQGVINYGYTF.

This rearrangement joins TRBV28 to TRBJ2-3, with a tentative D call TRBD2 (6 bases). V was clipped by 7 bases and J by 3 bases, with 20 bases between them. The germline V gene encodes CDR1 MDHEN and CDR2 SYDVKM. CDR3 length equals 16 residues. The CDR3 DNA reads as TGTGCCAGCACGACCCGGGAGACTACGAGGACAGATACGCAGTATTTT. Translating gives CASTTRETTRTDTQYF.

This clone was seen a few times. This rearrangement joins TRBV29-1 to TRBJ1-1; D ambiguous. CDR1 and CDR2 (germline): SQVTM, ANQGSEA. Trimming cost V 4 bases and J 0 bases, with 9 bases left between them. The CDR3 covers 13 residues. The CDR3 loop reads CSVALTMNTEAFF. In DNA form, the CDR3 reads TGCAGCGTTGCTCTGACTATGAACACTGAAGCTTTCTTT.

The CDR3 loop is CASSLASSYNEQFF. The CDR3 nucleotides are TGCGCCAGCAGCTTAGCGAGCTCCTACAATGAGCAGTTCTTC. The chain uses TRBV10-2 and TRBJ2-1; D might be TRBD2 (5 bases). Germline CDR1 is WSHSY and CDR2 is SAAADI. This CDR3 is 14 amino acids long. V lost 6 bases to trimming and J lost 0 bases, with 9 bases between them.

The chain joins TRBV5-8 to TRBJ1-1, with 8 bases fitting TRBD1. The V gene's germline CDR1 is SGHTS and CDR2 YDEGEE. The CDR3 is made up of 16 amino acids. Trimming removed 4 bases from V and 6 bases from J; junction bases left unmatched: 14. This CDR3 is CASSPRTGSRFSEAFF. The CDR3 DNA sequence: TGTGCCAGCAGCCCTAGGACAGGGTCAAGATTCTCTGAAGCTTTCTTT.

This clone was counted between two and nine times. The chain recombines TRBV25-1 with TRBJ1-3; tentative D call: TRBD1 (6 bases). The CDR3 loop spans 17 amino acids. Germline V gene lookup returns CDR1 MGHDK and CDR2 SYGVNS. V was trimmed by 1 base and J by 2 bases, leaving 15 bases between them. Written as DNA, the CDR3 is TGTGCCAGCAGTGAATTGAGGGGGAGCGGGACTGGAAACACCATATATTTT. This encodes CASSELRGSGTGNTIYF.

This clone was detected only a few times. The rearrangement links TRBV7-9 to TRBJ1-3; D remains unclear. V was shortened by 4 bases and J by 0 bases, with 4 bases between the two germline ends. This CDR3 spans 13 amino acids. Germline V gene data show CDR1 as SEHNR and CDR2 as FQNEAQ (reference sequence). CDR3 sequence: CASSSRSGNTIYF. The CDR3 DNA reads as TGTGCCAGCAGCTCCCGCTCTGGAAACACCATATATTTT.

The chain employs TRBV5-1 and TRBJ2-1; 7 bases are a match to TRBD2. Unmatched junction bases numbered 6, after V lost 0 bases and J lost 3 bases. Germline loops: CDR1 SGHRS, CDR2 YFSETQ. This CDR3 region has 16 residues. In DNA, the CDR3 is TGCGCCAGCAGCTTGGCTTCCGGGGGGTACTACAATGAGCAGTTCTTC. This gives the protein CASSLASGGYYNEQFF.

The chain is built from TRBV27 and TRBJ2-7, with TRBD2 matching over 11 bases. The CDR3 contains 15 residues. Germline trimming cut 2 bases from V and 2 bases from J; bases unmatched to any gene: 2. Germline CDR1 MNHEY, CDR2 SMNVEV (reference sequence). In nucleotides, the CDR3 is TGTGCCAGCAGTTTACGACTAGCGGGGCCCTACGAGCAGTACTTC. Encoded protein: CASSLRLAGPYEQYF.

V usage is TRBV5-1 and J usage is TRBJ2-1, with 10 bases that match TRBD2. The V gene end was trimmed by 5 bases and the J gene end by 0 bases; junction bases not matched to a gene: 8. Germline CDR1 reads SGHRS; CDR2 reads YFSETQ. This CDR3 is 17 amino acids long. CDR3 DNA: TGCGCCAGCAGTCACACTAGCGGGGAGAGCTCCTACAATGAGCAGTTCTTC. Residues: CASSHTSGESSYNEQFF.

This sequence joins TRBV12-5 and TRBJ2-5, with a weak D call TRBD2 (6 bases). V was clipped by 7 bases and J by 5 bases, with 20 bases between them. This CDR3 is built from 15 residues. In germline, CDR1 is LGHNT, CDR2 FRNRAP. As DNA, the CDR3 is TGTGCTAGTGCCCCACCAGGGCCGGCGGGGGAGACCCAGTACTTC. Protein product: CASAPPGPAGETQYF.

In its sample, this clone was seen a few times. This chain links TRBV13 with TRBJ2-1; tentatively, D is TRBD2 (5 bases). Trimming took off 5 bases at V and 9 bases at J, with 29 bases between the two ends. Germline V CDR1 and CDR2: PRHDT, FYEKMQ (reference sequence). CDR3 length equals 18 residues. In DNA form, the CDR3 reads TGTGCCAGCAGCACCAACCCCCCCCGCGGGCTAGCATTGGGTGAGCAGTTCTTC. This gives the protein CASSTNPPRGLALGEQFF.

This clone was seen at least ten times. The CDR3 DNA reads TGTGCCAGCAGTGAATCGGTAAGAAGCTCCTACGAGCAGTACTTC. Translated: CASSESVRSSYEQYF. This chain joins TRBV6-1 and TRBJ2-7; D uncertain. Germline CDR1 is MNHNS and CDR2 is SASEGT. V lost 2 bases to trimming and J lost 0 bases, with 11 bases between them. The CDR3 has 15 amino acids.

This clone was found a few times. This sequence joins TRBV11-2 and TRBJ1-1, with D possibly TRBD1 on 6 matching bases. Germline CDR1 is SGHAT and CDR2 is FQNNGV. The CDR3 runs 13 residues. V lost 5 bases and J 8 bases, leaving 15 bases between the germline ends. This CDR3 is CASSVSPGTEAFF. The CDR3 DNA is TGTGCCAGCAGCGTTAGCCCCGGGACAGAAGCTTTCTTT. Full variable domain (rest looked up from reference TRBV11-2 and TRBJ1-1): EAGVAQSPRYKIIEKRQSVAFWCNPISGHATLYWYQQILGQGPKLLIQFQNNGVVDDSQLPKDRFSAERLKGVDSTLKIQPAKLEDSAVYLCASSVSPGTEAFFGQGTRLTVV.